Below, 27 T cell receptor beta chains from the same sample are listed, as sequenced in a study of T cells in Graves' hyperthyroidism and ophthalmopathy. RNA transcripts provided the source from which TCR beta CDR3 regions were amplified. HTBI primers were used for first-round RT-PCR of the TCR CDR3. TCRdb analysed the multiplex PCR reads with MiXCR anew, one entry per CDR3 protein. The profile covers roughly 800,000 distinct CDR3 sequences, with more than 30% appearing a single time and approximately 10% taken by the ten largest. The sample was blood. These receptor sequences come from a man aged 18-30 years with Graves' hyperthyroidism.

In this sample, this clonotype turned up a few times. CDR3 sequence reads: CASSKGLMNTEAFF. The DNA for the CDR3 is TGTGCCAGCAGCAAGGGACTCATGAACACTGAAGCTTTCTTT. The chain has TRBV9 and TRBJ1-1; tentatively, D is TRBD1 (5 bases). Trimming left V 4 bases short and J 0 bases short, with 10 bases between. The CDR3 extends over 14 amino acids. Germline values: CDR1 SGDLS, CDR2 YYNGEE.

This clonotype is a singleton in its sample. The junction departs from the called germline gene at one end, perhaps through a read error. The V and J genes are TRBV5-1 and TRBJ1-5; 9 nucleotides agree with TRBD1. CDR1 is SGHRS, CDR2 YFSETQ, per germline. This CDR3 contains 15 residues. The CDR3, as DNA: TGTGCCAGCAGCGTGGGACAGGGAGACGGTCAGCCCCAGCATTTT. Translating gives CASSVGQGDGQPQHF. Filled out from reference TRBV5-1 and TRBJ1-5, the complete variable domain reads KAGVTQTPRYLIKTRGQQVTLSCSPISGHRSVSWYQQTPGQGLQFLFEYFSETQRNKGNFPGRFSGRQFSNSRSEMNVSTLELGDSALYLCASSVGQGDGQPQHFGDGTRLSIL.

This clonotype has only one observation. Here the CDR3 reads CASSSLAGRADYEQYF. The CDR3 coding sequence is TGTGCCAGCAGCTCCTTAGCGGGACGGGCAGACTACGAGCAGTACTTC. The chain uses TRBV7-3 and TRBJ2-7; 8 bases agree with TRBD2. With V trimmed by 4 bases and J by 3 bases, 11 bases remained unmatched. Per the germline V gene, CDR1 is SGHTA and CDR2 is FQGTGA. The CDR3 is made up of 16 amino acids.

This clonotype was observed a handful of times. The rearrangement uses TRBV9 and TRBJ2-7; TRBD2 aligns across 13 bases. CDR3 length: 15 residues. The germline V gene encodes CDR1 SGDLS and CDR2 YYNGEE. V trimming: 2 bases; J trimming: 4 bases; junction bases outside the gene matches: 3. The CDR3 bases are TGTGCCAGCAGCGTCTCGGGACTAGCGGGGTACGAGCAGTACTTC. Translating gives CASSVSGLAGYEQYF.

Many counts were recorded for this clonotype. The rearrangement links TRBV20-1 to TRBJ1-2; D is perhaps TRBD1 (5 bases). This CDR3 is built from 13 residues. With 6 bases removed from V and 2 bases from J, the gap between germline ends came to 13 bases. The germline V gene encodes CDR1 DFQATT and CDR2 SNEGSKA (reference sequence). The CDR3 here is CSAVGPTNYGYTF. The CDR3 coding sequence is TGCAGTGCCGTGGGACCGACCAACTATGGCTACACCTTC.

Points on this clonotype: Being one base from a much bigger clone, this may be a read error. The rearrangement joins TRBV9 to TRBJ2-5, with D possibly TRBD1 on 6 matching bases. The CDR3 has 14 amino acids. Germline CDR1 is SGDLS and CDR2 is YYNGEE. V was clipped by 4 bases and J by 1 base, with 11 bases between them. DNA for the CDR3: TGTGCCAGCAGCCCCGGACAGTTCCAAGAGACCCAGTACTTC. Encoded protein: CASSPGQFQETQYF.

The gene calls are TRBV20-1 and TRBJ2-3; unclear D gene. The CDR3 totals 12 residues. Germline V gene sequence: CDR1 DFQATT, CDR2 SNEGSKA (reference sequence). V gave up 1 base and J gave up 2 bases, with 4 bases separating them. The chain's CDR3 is CSARATTDTQYF. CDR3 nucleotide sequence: TGCAGTGCTAGAGCAACCACAGATACGCAGTATTTT.

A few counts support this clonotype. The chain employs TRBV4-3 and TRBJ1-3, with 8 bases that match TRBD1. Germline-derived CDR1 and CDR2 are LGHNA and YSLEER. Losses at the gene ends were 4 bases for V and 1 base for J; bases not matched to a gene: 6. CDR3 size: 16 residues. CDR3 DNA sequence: TGCGCCAGCAGCCTCTTCGGACAGGGATCTGGAAACACCATATATTTT. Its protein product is CASSLFGQGSGNTIYF.

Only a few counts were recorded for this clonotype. In nucleotides, the CDR3 is TGTGCCAGCAGCTACGGGGCAGCTTACTCTGGAAACACCATATATTTT. As protein: CASSYGAAYSGNTIYF. The J gene is TRBJ1-3, the V gene TRBV7-2; D is possibly TRBD1 (5 bases). V was shortened by 4 bases and J by 0 bases, with 13 bases between the two germline ends. This CDR3 is built from 16 residues. Germline values: CDR1 SGHTA, CDR2 FQGNSA.

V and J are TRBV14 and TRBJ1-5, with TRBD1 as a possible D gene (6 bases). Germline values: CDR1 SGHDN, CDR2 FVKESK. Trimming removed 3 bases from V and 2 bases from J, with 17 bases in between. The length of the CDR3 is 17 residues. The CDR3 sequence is CASSHPKQQGCNQPQHF. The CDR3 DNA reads TGTGCCAGCAGCCACCCGAAGCAACAGGGTTGCAATCAGCCCCAGCATTTT. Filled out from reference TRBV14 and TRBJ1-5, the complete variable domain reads EAGVTQFPSHSVIEKGQTVTLRCDPISGHDNLYWYRRVMGKEIKFLLHFVKESKQDESGMPNNRFLAERTGGTYSTLKVQPAELEDSGVYFCASSHPKQQGCNQPQHFGDGTRLSIL.

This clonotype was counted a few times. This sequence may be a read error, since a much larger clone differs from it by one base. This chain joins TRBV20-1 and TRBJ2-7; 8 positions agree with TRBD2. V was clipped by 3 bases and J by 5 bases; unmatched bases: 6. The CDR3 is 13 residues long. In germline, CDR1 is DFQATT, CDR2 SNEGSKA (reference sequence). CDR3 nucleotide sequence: TGCAGTGCTAGCGGGAGGGCCTTCCACGAGCAGTACTTC. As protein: CSASGRAFHEQYF.

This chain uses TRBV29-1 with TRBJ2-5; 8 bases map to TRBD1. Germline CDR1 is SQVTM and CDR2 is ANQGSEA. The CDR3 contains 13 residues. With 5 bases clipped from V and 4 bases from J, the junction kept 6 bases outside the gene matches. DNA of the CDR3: TGCAGCGTTACCAAACAGGGGGGAGAGACCCAGTACTTC. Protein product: CSVTKQGGETQYF.

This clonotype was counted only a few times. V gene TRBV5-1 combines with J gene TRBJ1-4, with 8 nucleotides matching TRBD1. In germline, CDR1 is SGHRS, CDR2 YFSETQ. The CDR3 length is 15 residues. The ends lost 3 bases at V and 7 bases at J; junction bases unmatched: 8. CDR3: CASSWEGQGGEKLFF. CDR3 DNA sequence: TGCGCCAGCAGCTGGGAAGGACAGGGAGGTGAAAAACTGTTTTTT.

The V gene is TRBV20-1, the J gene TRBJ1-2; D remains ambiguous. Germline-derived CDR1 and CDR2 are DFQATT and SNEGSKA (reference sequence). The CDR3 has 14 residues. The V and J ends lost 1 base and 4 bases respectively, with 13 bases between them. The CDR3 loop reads CSARGTTRLYGYTF. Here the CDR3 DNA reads TGCAGTGCTAGAGGAACTACAAGGCTCTATGGCTACACCTTC.

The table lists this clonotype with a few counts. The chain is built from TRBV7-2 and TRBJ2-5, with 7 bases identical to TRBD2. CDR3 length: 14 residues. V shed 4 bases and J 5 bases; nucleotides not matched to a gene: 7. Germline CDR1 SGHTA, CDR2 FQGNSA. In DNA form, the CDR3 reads TGTGCCAGCAGCTACCCCGGGGGGTCCGAGACCCAGTACTTC. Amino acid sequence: CASSYPGGSETQYF. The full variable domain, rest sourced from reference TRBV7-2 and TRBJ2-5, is GAGVSQSPSNKVTEKGKDVELRCDPISGHTALYWYRQSLGQGLEFLIYFQGNSAPDKSGLPSDRFSAERTGGSVSTLTIQRTQQEDSAVYLCASSYPGGSETQYFGPGTRLLVL.

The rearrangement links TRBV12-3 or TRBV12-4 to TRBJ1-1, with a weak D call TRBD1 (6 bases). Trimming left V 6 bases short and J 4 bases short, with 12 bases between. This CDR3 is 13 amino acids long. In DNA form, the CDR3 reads TGTGCCAGCAGATCCTCAGGGGTCACTGAAGCTTTCTTT. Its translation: CASRSSGVTEAFF.

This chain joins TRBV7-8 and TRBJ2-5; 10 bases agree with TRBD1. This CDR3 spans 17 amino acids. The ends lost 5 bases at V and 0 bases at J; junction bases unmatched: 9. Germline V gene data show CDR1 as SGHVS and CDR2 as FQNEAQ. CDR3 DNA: TGTGCCAGCAGCCCGGACAGGGGGGCGAACAACCAAGAGACCCAGTACTTC. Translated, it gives CASSPDRGANNQETQYF.

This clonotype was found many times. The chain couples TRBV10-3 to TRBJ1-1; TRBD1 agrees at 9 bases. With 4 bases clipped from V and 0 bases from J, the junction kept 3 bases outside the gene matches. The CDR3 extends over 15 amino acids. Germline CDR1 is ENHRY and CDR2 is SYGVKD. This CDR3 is CAISVGTGMNTEAFF. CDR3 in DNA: TGTGCCATCAGTGTTGGGACAGGGATGAACACTGAAGCTTTCTTT.

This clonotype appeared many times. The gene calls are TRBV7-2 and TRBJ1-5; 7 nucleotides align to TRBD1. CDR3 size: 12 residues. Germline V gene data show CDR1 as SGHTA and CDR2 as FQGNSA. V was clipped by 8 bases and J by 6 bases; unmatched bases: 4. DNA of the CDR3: TGTGCCAGCGGGGACAGTCTTCAGCCCCAGCATTTT. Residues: CASGDSLQPQHF.

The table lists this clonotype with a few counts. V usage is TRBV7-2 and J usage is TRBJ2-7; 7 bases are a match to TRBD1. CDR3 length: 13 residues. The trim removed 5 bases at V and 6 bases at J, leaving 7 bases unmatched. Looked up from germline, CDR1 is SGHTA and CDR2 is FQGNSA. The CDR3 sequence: CASSQGGGSEQYF. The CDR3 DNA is TGTGCCAGCAGCCAAGGGGGCGGCTCCGAGCAGTACTTC.

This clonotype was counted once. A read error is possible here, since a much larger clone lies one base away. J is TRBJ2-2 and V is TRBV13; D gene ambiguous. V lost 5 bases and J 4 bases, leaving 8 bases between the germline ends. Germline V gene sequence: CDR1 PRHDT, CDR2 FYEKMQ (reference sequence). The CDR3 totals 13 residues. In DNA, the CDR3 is TGTGCCAGCAGCGAACCCAGCACCGGGGAGCTGTTTTTT. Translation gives CASSEPSTGELFF.

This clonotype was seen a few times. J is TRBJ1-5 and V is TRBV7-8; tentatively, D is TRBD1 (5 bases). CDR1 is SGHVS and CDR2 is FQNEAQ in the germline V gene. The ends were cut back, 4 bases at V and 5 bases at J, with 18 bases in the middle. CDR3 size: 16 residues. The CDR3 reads CASSSTRDVYDQPQHF. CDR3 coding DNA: TGTGCCAGCAGCTCTACTCGGGACGTCTACGATCAGCCCCAGCATTTT.

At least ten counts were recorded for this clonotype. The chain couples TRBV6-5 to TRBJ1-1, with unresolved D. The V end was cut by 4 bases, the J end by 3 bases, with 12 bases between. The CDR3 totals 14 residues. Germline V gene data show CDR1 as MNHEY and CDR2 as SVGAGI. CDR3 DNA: TGTGCCAGCAGTTCGGAATCTCCCGACACTGAAGCTTTCTTT. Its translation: CASSSESPDTEAFF.

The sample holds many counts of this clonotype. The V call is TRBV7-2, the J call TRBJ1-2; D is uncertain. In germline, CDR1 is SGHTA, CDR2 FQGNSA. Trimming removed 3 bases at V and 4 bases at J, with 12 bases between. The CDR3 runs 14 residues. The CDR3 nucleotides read TGTGCCAGCAGCTTTAGTTCTGGCAGCTATGGCTACACCTTC. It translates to CASSFSSGSYGYTF.

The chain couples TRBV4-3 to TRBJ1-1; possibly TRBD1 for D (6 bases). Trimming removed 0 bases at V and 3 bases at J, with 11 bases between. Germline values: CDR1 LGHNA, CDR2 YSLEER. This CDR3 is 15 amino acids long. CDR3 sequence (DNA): TGCGCCAGCAGCCAAGACTCACAGGGAGACACTGAAGCTTTCTTT. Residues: CASSQDSQGDTEAFF.

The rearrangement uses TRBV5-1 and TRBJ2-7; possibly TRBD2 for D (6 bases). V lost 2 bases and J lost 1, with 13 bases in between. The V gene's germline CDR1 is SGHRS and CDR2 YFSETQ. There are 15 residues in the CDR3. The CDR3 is CASSLLGGGSYEQYF. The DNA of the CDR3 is TGCGCCAGCAGCTTACTGGGTGGAGGGTCCTACGAGCAGTACTTC.

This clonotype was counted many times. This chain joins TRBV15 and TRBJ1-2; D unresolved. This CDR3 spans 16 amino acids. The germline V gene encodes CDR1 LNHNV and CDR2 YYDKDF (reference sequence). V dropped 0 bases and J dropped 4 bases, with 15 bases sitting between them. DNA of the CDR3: TGTGCCACCAGCAGAGATCGCTCGGCCGAGACCTATGGCTACACCTTC. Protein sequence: CATSRDRSAETYGYTF.